This T cell receptor beta chain was sequenced in a study of T-cell memory formation after mild COVID-19. The CDR3 is 14 residues long. The V gene's germline CDR1 is DFQATT and CDR2 SNEGSKA (reference sequence). Germline trimming cut 1 base from V and 4 bases from J; bases unmatched to any gene: 6. TCRdb itself ran the 5' RACE reads through MiXCR, one entry per CDR3 protein. The top ten hold 3.5% of the sample, which has around 200,000 distinct CDR3 sequences, 9.5% seen once. J is TRBJ1-2 and V is TRBV20-1; 7 nucleotides align to TRBD1. The specimen was PBMCs or a T cell subset sorted from them (not recorded which). The clonotype originates from a man younger than 30 who had mild COVID-19 (a few samples of this study predate the infection). Cell type and time point are not known. The CDR3 DNA reads as TGCAGTGCTAGAGGACAGGGCCCTGGCTATGGCTACACCTTC. Its protein is CSARGQGPGYGYTF.